This T cell receptor beta chain was found in a study of cytomegalovirus exposure and HLA in healthy donors. Per the germline V gene, CDR1 is KGHSH and CDR2 is LQKENI. The CDR3 sequence is 15 residues long. With 6 bases clipped from V and 0 bases from J, the junction kept 4 bases outside the gene matches. Study findings and constraints: Whilst most TCR sequences proved rare, a subset of public TCRs occurred across many donors. Association of under 20,000 TCR beta sequences with HLA alleles was found at 0.05 false discovery rate in a later analysis. In an earlier analysis, in some 540 donors, most V segments appeared productive either ~87% or ~30% of the time. The classifier reportedly diagnosed cytomegalovirus status with high sensitivity and specificity.

Details on this clone: Antigen specificity is unknown.

PCR was performed using 60 Vbeta and 13 Jbeta primers. Generated by immunoSEQ multiplex PCR, the TCRdb table keeps only in-frame clones and is missing some. The sample lists around 150,000 clones, roughly 70% seen once, with 1.5% to 2% in the top ten. The sequencing sample was made of PBMCs. The chain uses TRBV18 and TRBJ2-1; 8 bases line up with TRBD2. The source of this sequence is a woman in her thirties or forties in good health and CMV-seronegative. The CDR3 DNA reads TGTGCCAGCTCGAAACTAGCGGACTCCTACAATGAGCAGTTCTTC. Translated, it gives CASSKLADSYNEQFF.